This TCR beta chain was observed in a study of blood T cell repertoires in COVID-19. Study at large: PBMCs, B-cell-depleted T cells, or T cells provided the cDNA or gDNA that made up the material.

TCRdb's table, derived via immunoSEQ multiplex PCR, lists solely in-frame clones and lacks some. The data show 100,000 to 150,000 clones, about 86% seen once. The CDR3 contains 14 residues. The V segment lost 1 base and the J segment 4 bases; nucleotides outside the gene matches: 1. Germline V gene lookup returns CDR1 MNHEY and CDR2 SMNVEV (reference sequence). Sequencing was performed on peripheral blood. This TCR came from a woman in her fifties or sixties with active or convalescent COVID-19. The rearrangement links TRBV27 to TRBJ2-5, with 9 bases aligning to TRBD2. CDR3 nucleotides: TGTGCCAGCAGTTTATTTAGCGGGAGAGAGACCCAGTACTTC. It encodes CASSLFSGRETQYF.